The T cell receptor (beta chain) described here comes from a study of cytomegalovirus exposure and HLA in healthy donors. A remark on this clone: Its antigen is unidentified. The germline gene is not matched at one end of the junction; a read error may be the cause.

CDR1 and CDR2 (germline): MNHEY, SVGAGI. The CDR3 totals 14 residues. Study findings and constraints: A prior analysis recorded that most TCR beta V segments were productive about 87% or about 30% of the time.

Amplification used 60 Vbeta primers and 13 Jbeta primers. Libraries were prepared by immunoSEQ multiplex PCR; TCRdb keeps only in-frame clonotypes and omits some of them. The profile covers roughly 110,000 clones, with about four fifths appearing a single time and 2% to 3% taken by the ten largest. Sequenced input: PBMCs. The sequence derives from a man younger than 40 in good health and CMV-seropositive. The chain recombines TRBV6-5 with TRBJ2-6, with 10 positions matching TRBD1. The CDR3 protein is CATDRGPGANGLTF. The CDR3 bases are TGTGCCACCGACAGGGGGCCTGGGGCCAACGGCCTGACTTTC.